Listed below are T cell receptor beta chains from one sample, sequenced in a study of cytomegalovirus exposure and HLA in healthy donors. This table comes from immunoSEQ multiplex PCR, and its TCRdb copy is limited to in-frame clones, with some not included. The top ten hold about 2.7% of the sample, which has roughly 160,000 clones, about two thirds seen once. Input material: PBMCs. The source is a woman in her 30s in good health and CMV-seronegative. The CDR3 runs from the conserved cysteine through the conserved F or W. A D gene is named only where the DNA matches it firmly. Expanded clones get a size class; other rows say once, few or many, or leave the size out.

TRBJ2-1	TRBV5-1	TRBD2	few	TGCGCCAGCAGACCTGCCCCGGGACTAGCGGGGGTCAATGAGCAGTTCTTC	CASRPAPGLAGVNEQFF
TRBJ2-4	TRBV2	-	-	TGTGCCAGCACCGAAGGCCCCGGGGGAGACATTCAGTACTTC	CASTEGPGGDIQYF
TRBJ2-7	TRBV15	TRBD2	-	TGTGCCACCAGCAGCACTAGCGGGGGGCACCTCTTGTACGAGCAGTACTTC	CATSSTSGGHLLYEQYF
TRBJ2-7	TRBV9	TRBD2	-	TGTGCCAGCAGCCTAGGGGACTATATCTTTGACGAGCAGTACTTC	CASSLGDYIFDEQYF
TRBJ2-1	TRBV5-4	TRBD2	few	TGTGCCAGCAGCTTGTCCCCGGGACTATCAAACAATGAGCAGTTCTTC	CASSLSPGLSNNEQFF
TRBJ2-7	TRBV6-5	-	-	TGTGCCAGCAGTTACCAGGGTCACGAGCAGTACTTC	CASSYQGHEQYF
TRBJ2-7	TRBV5-1	-	once	TGCGCCAGCAGCTTGGCGGACAGTTCCTACGAGCAGTACTTC	CASSLADSSYEQYF
TRBJ1-4	TRBV4-1	-	-	TGCGCCAGCAGCCCCATCAACGCGGAACTGTTTTTT	CASSPINAELFF
TRBJ2-2	TRBV30	-	few	TGTGCCTGGAGTGGAACTAGGAGGATCGGGGAGCTGTTTTTT	CAWSGTRRIGELFF
TRBJ2-7	TRBV4-2	-	-	TGTGCCAGCAGCCAAGATATGGGGGGATCTTACGAGCAGTACTTC	CASSQDMGGSYEQYF
TRBJ1-1	TRBV19	-	few	TGTGCCAGTAGTATGGGCAGGGGCGGCACTGAAGCTTTCTTT	CASSMGRGGTEAFF
TRBJ2-7	TRBV19	-	-	TGTGCCAGTAGTATGAGGGGGAGTTCGTCCTACGAGCAGTACTTC	CASSMRGSSSYEQYF
TRBJ1-1	TRBV25-1	TRBD1	few	TGTGCCAGCAGAGCTCCCGGGACAGGGGCTTTCTTT	CASRAPGTGAFF
TRBJ1-2	TRBV2	-	-	TGTGCCAGCACCACTAGCGGGCACTATGGCTACACCTTC	CASTTSGHYGYTF
TRBJ1-1	TRBV21-1	-	-	TGTGCCAGCAGCAAAAGGGCAGGAGGAGGAATCACTGAAGCTTTCTTT	CASSKRAGGGITEAFF
TRBJ2-1	TRBV28	-	-	TGTGCGGAGGGGGGGCTCTCCTACAATGAGCAGTTCTTC	CAEGGLSYNEQFF
TRBJ2-7	TRBV18	TRBD2	-	TGTGCCAGCTCAGGGACTAGCGAATTAAACGAGCAGTACTTC	CASSGTSELNEQYF
TRBJ1-1	TRBV6-5	-	once	TGTGCCAGCAGTTTGAGCGGCGGGGATAAAATAGCTTTCTTT	CASSLSGGDKIAFF
TRBJ1-5	TRBV2	TRBD1	-	TGTGCCAGCAGCCAACCACAGGGGGCAGGTCAGCCCCAGCATTTT	CASSQPQGAGQPQHF
TRBJ1-4	TRBV5-4	-	-	TGTGCCAGCAGCTTTCCAGGGTCGGGAGATGAAAAACTGTTTTTT	CASSFPGSGDEKLFF
TRBJ2-1	TRBV15	TRBD2	-	TGTGCCATCGGACTAGCGGGAGGCAATGAGCAGTTCTTC	CAIGLAGGNEQFF
TRBJ1-4	TRBV13	-	-	TGTGCCAGCAGCCTCCGGCAGGACACTGAAAAACTGTTTTTT	CASSLRQDTEKLFF
TRBJ1-5	TRBV19	-	-	TGTGCCAGTAGACCCCCGGGGTATAGCAATCAGCCCCAGCATTTT	CASRPPGYSNQPQHF
TRBJ1-4	TRBV18	TRBD1	once	TGTGCCAGCTCGCAAGCCGGGACAGGGCGTTTCGCTGGAAAACTGTTTTTT	CASSQAGTGRFAGKLFF
TRBJ1-3	TRBV5-5	-	-	TGTGCCAGCAGCTTGGCTGGGGGGGCCGGGAAGACTGGAAACACCATATATTTT	CASSLAGGAGKTGNTIYF
TRBJ1-2	TRBV7-2	-	few	TGTGCCAGCAGCCCAGCGGTAGGGATCTATGGCTACACCTTC	CASSPAVGIYGYTF
TRBJ2-4	TRBV6-6	-	-	TGTGCCAGCATGGGGGAGGACAAAAACATTCAGTACTTC	CASMGEDKNIQYF
TRBJ2-7	TRBV28	TRBD1	few	TGTGCCAGCCGTCCCGCCGGGACAGCCCTCAAGGGGAACGAGCAGTACTTC	CASRPAGTALKGNEQYF
TRBJ2-7	TRBV7-2	-	-	TGTGCCAGCAGCTTTACTCGATACCGGGACTCTGAGGGCTACGAGCAGTACTTC	CASSFTRYRDSEGYEQYF
TRBJ2-7	TRBV7-9	TRBD1	-	TGTGCCAGCAGCCCGAGAAGCGGACAGGGGAAGTCCGAGCAGTACTTC	CASSPRSGQGKSEQYF
TRBJ2-1	TRBV4-3	-	-	TGCGCCAGCAGCCAACAGGGTGAAGGCTCCTACAATGAGCAGTTCTTC	CASSQQGEGSYNEQFF
TRBJ1-2	TRBV30	-	-	TGTGCCTGGAGTTCCGGGACGGGAGGCGGCTACACCTTC	CAWSSGTGGGYTF
TRBJ2-1	TRBV10-3	TRBD1	few	TGTGCCAGCACGCGGGCAGGGGGTTCCAATGAGCAGTTCTTC	CASTRAGGSNEQFF
TRBJ1-1	TRBV4-3	-	-	TGCGCCAGCAGCCAAGAACCAAGCGGCACTGAAGCTTTCTTT	CASSQEPSGTEAFF
TRBJ2-5	TRBV19	-	-	TGTGCCAGTAGTGAGAGATTCCAAGAGACCCAGTACTTC	CASSERFQETQYF
TRBJ1-2	TRBV20-1	-	-	TGCAGTGCTGAGGGTAACACCTTC	CSAEGNTF
TRBJ2-1	TRBV28	TRBD2	-	TGTGCCAGCAGCCCAACTAGCGGGGGCCACTCCTACAATGAGCAGTTCTTC	CASSPTSGGHSYNEQFF
TRBJ1-1	TRBV6-1	TRBD1	-	TGTGCCAGCAGTGGACAGGGAACAATGAACACTGAAGCTTTCTTT	CASSGQGTMNTEAFF